The rows below give T cell receptor beta chains drawn from one sample of a study of cytomegalovirus exposure and HLA in healthy donors. The data were produced by immunoSEQ multiplex PCR, yet TCRdb's version contains in-frame clones alone and is incomplete. The data contain about 98,000 clones, more than 60% of them singletons. The sequenced sample was PBMCs. These receptors originate from a man over 45 in good health and CMV-seronegative. Both conserved end residues are part of each CDR3. The D gene is left open where the match is weak. Clone size appears in some rows only: once, few, many, or a class for an expanded clone.

NA TRBJ2-7 TRBV5-6 TRBD1 CASSLAEGFWTGSYEQYF TGTGCCAGCAGCTTGGCCGAGGGTTTCTGGACAGGGTCCTACGAGCAGTACTTC
NA TRBJ2-2 TRBV5-1 NA CASSSRQVTGELFF TGCGCCAGCAGCTCCAGACAGGTCACCGGGGAGCTGTTTTTT
NA TRBJ1-5 TRBV5-6 NA CASSSGQRNQPQHF TGTGCCAGCAGCTCTGGGCAACGCAATCAGCCCCAGCATTTT
NA TRBJ2-7 TRBV7-8 TRBD1 CASSLRGRTSYEQYF TGTGCCAGCAGCCTCAGGGGGCGAACCTCCTACGAGCAGTACTTC
NA TRBJ2-5 TRBV6-1 NA CASSEGGRETQYF TGTGCCAGCAGTGAAGGAGGGAGGGAGACCCAGTACTTC
NA TRBJ1-3 TRBV5-4 NA CASSLRGGPGNTIYF TGTGCCAGCAGCTTAAGAGGGGGACCTGGAAACACCATATATTTT
NA TRBJ2-7 TRBV27 NA CASSFGPGISYEQYF TGTGCCAGCAGTTTTGGGCCAGGGATCTCCTACGAGCAGTACTTC
once TRBJ2-1 TRBV5-4 TRBD1 CASSPTGGEQFF TGTGCCAGCAGCCCGACAGGGGGTGAGCAGTTCTTC
few TRBJ1-5 TRBV11-2 NA CASSPTGYGNQPQHF TGTGCCAGCAGCCCAACAGGGTATGGCAATCAGCCCCAGCATTTT
NA TRBJ2-5 TRBV19 TRBD1 CASSIEGQGLMETQYF TGTGCCAGTAGTATAGAAGGACAGGGATTGATGGAGACCCAGTACTTC
NA TRBJ2-1 TRBV27 NA CASTAGNEQFF TGTGCCAGCACGGCGGGCAATGAGCAGTTCTTC
few TRBJ2-2 TRBV19 TRBD1 CASRRGTGSTGELFF TGTGCCAGTAGGCGTGGGACAGGGAGCACCGGGGAGCTGTTTTTT
NA TRBJ2-7 TRBV7-2 TRBD2 CASSASSGDNEQYF TGTGCCAGCAGCGCCTCTAGCGGGGACAACGAGCAGTACTTC
NA TRBJ2-5 TRBV7-9 TRBD2 CAILTSGRETQYF TGTGCCATCCTGACTAGCGGGAGAGAGACCCAGTACTTC
NA TRBJ1-2 TRBV7-2 TRBD1 CASSGTGVYGYTF TGTGCCAGCAGTGGGACAGGGGTCTATGGCTACACCTTC
NA TRBJ2-2 TRBV6-6 TRBD1 CASTHQGAGTGELFF TGTGCCAGCACCCACCAGGGGGCAGGGACCGGGGAGCTGTTTTTT
NA TRBJ2-7 TRBV10-3 TRBD2 CAISESAGFGYEQYF TGTGCCATCAGTGAGTCAGCGGGGTTCGGGTACGAGCAGTACTTC
few TRBJ2-7 TRBV6-5 NA CASSHRATYEQYF TGTGCCAGCAGTCACAGGGCAACCTACGAGCAGTACTTC
once TRBJ2-1 TRBV6-4 NA CASSDSSGRYNEQFF TGTGCCAGCAGTGACTCTAGCGGAAGATACAATGAGCAGTTCTTC
few TRBJ1-6 TRBV7-9 NA CASSRTLTGSSYNSPLHF TGTGCCAGCAGCCGTACTTTAACGGGGAGCTCCTATAATTCACCCCTCCACTTT
NA TRBJ2-5 TRBV18 TRBD2 CASSPSGLATFPLRETQYF TGTGCCAGCTCCCCCTCCGGACTAGCGACATTCCCATTACGGGAGACCCAGTACTTC
NA TRBJ1-1 TRBV18 NA CASSRETVMNTEAFF TGTGCCAGCTCACGAGAGACAGTCATGAACACTGAAGCTTTCTTT
once TRBJ2-7 TRBV7-2 NA CASSLGGFYDEQYF TGTGCCAGCAGCTTAGGAGGCTTTTACGACGAGCAGTACTTC
NA TRBJ2-7 TRBV23-1 TRBD1 CASASDRGFEQYF TGCGCCAGCGCCTCCGACAGGGGATTCGAGCAGTACTTC
NA TRBJ2-1 TRBV28 TRBD2 CASSPRGEGPNNEQFF TGTGCCAGCAGTCCCCGGGGGGAGGGTCCTAACAATGAGCAGTTCTTC
NA TRBJ2-7 TRBV5-1 NA CASSFGGSSYEQYF TGCGCCAGCAGCTTTGGAGGGAGCTCCTACGAGCAGTACTTC
NA TRBJ2-7 TRBV5-1 TRBD1 CASSWTGGIHEQYF TGCGCCAGCAGCTGGACAGGGGGCATTCACGAGCAGTACTTC
few TRBJ1-5 TRBV18 NA CASSPITGNQPQHF TGTGCCAGCTCACCGATAACAGGTAATCAGCCCCAGCATTTT
once TRBJ1-4 TRBV4-3 TRBD1 CASSQAPITGGGYEKLFF TGCGCCAGCAGCCAAGCCCCAATTACAGGGGGCGGGTATGAAAAACTGTTTTTT
few TRBJ1-4 TRBV18 NA CASSPGTLHEKLFF TGTGCCAGCTCACCCGGGACACTCCATGAAAAACTGTTTTTT
NA TRBJ2-5 TRBV10-3 NA CAISRGRRRETQYF TGTGCCATCTCACGAGGGAGACGGAGGGAGACCCAGTACTTC
NA TRBJ1-6 TRBV5-1 TRBD1 CASSRAGTGSPLHF TGCGCCAGCAGCAGAGCCGGGACAGGGTCACCCCTCCACTTT
NA TRBJ1-5 TRBV7-2 NA CASSLRPGVMGNQPQHF TGTGCCAGCAGCTTACGGCCAGGGGTCATGGGCAATCAGCCCCAGCATTTT
NA TRBJ2-4 TRBV5-1 NA CASSLRGAQLAKNIQYF TGCGCCAGCAGCCTCCGTGGGGCCCAGCTAGCCAAAAACATTCAGTACTTC
NA TRBJ2-7 TRBV11-2 TRBD1 CASSSTGQGYEQYF TGTGCCAGCAGCTCGACGGGACAGGGCTACGAGCAGTACTTC
many TRBJ2-3 TRBV15 TRBD1 CATSSGQGSTDTQYF TGTGCCACCAGCAGTGGACAGGGGAGCACAGATACGCAGTATTTT
NA TRBJ2-1 TRBV19 NA CASSISGSSYNEQFF TGTGCCAGTAGTATTTCGGGGAGCTCCTACAATGAGCAGTTCTTC
NA TRBJ2-7 TRBV5-1 NA CASSLYWEGGDEQYF TGCGCCAGCAGCTTATATTGGGAGGGGGGTGACGAGCAGTACTTC
NA TRBJ2-7 TRBV28 TRBD1 CASSPTGDRGAKYEQYF TGTGCCAGCAGCCCTACCGGGGACAGGGGCGCGAAGTACGAGCAGTACTTC
once TRBJ1-3 TRBV28 NA CASSTPWMVGGNTIYF TGTGCCAGCAGCACCCCATGGATGGTCGGGGGAAACACCATATATTTT
NA TRBJ2-7 TRBV6-1 TRBD1 CASSAKTPGQGSYEQYF TGTGCCAGCAGTGCCAAGACTCCGGGACAGGGCTCCTACGAGCAGTACTTC
NA TRBJ2-7 TRBV27 TRBD2 CASSFTGLAGTYEQYF TGTGCCAGCAGTTTTACCGGACTAGCAGGAACCTACGAGCAGTACTTC
NA TRBJ2-1 TRBV29-1 NA CSVERTSYNEQFF TGCAGCGTTGAACGGACTTCCTACAATGAGCAGTTCTTC
once TRBJ2-7 TRBV6-5 NA CSSSSYYEQYF TGTTCCAGCAGTTCGTACTACGAGCAGTACTTC
NA TRBJ1-1 TRBV19 NA CASRTRVNTEAFF TGTGCCAGTAGAACTCGGGTGAACACTGAAGCTTTCTTT
NA TRBJ2-3 TRBV12-5 TRBD2 CASGLGQGLAGRDTQYF TGTGCTAGTGGTTTGGGCCAGGGACTAGCGGGAAGAGATACGCAGTATTTT
NA TRBJ1-1 TRBV20-1 TRBD1 CSAMEDREAFF TGCAGTGCTATGGAGGACAGGGAGGCTTTCTTT
NA TRBJ1-5 TRBV6-6 NA CASSQDFSNQPQHF TGTGCCAGCAGCCAGGACTTCAGCAATCAGCCCCAGCATTTT
NA TRBJ1-5 TRBV28 TRBD1 CASRRQGVGNQPQHF TGTGCCAGCAGGAGACAGGGGGTCGGCAATCAGCCCCAGCATTTT
NA TRBJ1-2 TRBV7-9 NA CASSLEGVGYGYTF TGTGCCAGCAGCTTAGAGGGGGTCGGCTATGGCTACACCTTC
NA TRBJ2-5 TRBV18 TRBD1 CASSQSRGRAQETQYF TGTGCCAGCTCACAGTCCAGGGGGAGAGCCCAAGAGACCCAGTACTTC
few TRBJ1-4 TRBV6-6 TRBD1 CAGNRGRSEKLFF TGTGCCGGAAACAGGGGTAGAAGTGAAAAACTGTTTTTT
NA TRBJ2-2 TRBV10-2 NA CASSTLSGWTGELFF TGCGCCAGCAGTACGTTAAGCGGTTGGACCGGGGAGCTGTTTTTT
NA TRBJ1-5 TRBV28 NA CASSTVSNNQPQHF TGTGCCAGCAGTACAGTTTCTAACAATCAGCCCCAGCATTTT
once TRBJ2-4 TRBV5-1 NA CASSPGGGKNIQYF TGCGCCAGCAGCCCCGGTGGAGGCAAAAACATTCAGTACTTC
NA TRBJ2-1 TRBV10-3 TRBD1 CASDQGENNEQFF TGTGCCTCCGATCAGGGGGAAAACAATGAGCAGTTCTTC